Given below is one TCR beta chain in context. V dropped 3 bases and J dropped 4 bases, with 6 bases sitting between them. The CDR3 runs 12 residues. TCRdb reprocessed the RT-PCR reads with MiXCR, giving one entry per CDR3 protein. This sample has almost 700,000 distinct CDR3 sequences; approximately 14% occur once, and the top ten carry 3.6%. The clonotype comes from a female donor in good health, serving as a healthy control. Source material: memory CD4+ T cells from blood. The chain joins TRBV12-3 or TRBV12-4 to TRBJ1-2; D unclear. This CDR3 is CASSLTSYGYTF. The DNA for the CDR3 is TGTGCCAGCAGTTTGACCAGCTATGGCTACACCTTC.